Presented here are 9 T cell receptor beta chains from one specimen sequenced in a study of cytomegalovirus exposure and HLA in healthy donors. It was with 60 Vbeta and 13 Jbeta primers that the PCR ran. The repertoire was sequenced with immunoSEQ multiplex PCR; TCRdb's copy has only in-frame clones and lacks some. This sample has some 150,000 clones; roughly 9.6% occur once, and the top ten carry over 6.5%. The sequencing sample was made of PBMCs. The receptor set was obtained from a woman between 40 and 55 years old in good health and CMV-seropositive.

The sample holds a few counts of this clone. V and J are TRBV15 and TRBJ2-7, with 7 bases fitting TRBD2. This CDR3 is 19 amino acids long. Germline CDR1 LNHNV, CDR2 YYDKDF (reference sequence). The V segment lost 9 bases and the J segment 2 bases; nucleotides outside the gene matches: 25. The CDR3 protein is CATTTRSGAGVGSPYEQYF. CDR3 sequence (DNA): TGTGCCACTACAACCCGGAGCGGGGCCGGTGTAGGATCCCCCTACGAGCAGTACTTC.

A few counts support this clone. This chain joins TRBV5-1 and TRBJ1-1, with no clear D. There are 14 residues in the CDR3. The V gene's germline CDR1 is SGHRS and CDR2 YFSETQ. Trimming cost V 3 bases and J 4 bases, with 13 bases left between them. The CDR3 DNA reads TGCGCCAGCAGCTCCTCGCTGACGGGCACTGAAGCTTTCTTT. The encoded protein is CASSSSLTGTEAFF.

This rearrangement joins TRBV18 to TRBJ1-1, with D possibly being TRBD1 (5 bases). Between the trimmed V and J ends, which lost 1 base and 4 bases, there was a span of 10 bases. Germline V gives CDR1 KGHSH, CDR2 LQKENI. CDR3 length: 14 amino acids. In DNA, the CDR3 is TGTGCCAGCTCACCACAGAGGGGAGGCACTGAAGCTTTCTTT. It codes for CASSPQRGGTEAFF.

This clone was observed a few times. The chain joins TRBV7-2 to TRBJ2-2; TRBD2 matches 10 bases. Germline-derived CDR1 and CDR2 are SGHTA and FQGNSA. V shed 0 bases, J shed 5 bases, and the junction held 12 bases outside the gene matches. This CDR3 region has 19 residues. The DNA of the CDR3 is TGTGCCAGCAGCTTAGCGGGGCTGCTCAGCGGGGGGGCAACCGGGGAGCTGTTTTTT. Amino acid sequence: CASSLAGLLSGGATGELFF.

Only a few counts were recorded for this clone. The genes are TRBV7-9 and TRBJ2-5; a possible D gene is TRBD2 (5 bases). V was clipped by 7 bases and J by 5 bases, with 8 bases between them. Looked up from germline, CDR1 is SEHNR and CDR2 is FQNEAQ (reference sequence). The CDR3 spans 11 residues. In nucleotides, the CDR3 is TGTGCCAGCACCGGCGGGGAGACCCAGTACTTC. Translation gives CASTGGETQYF.

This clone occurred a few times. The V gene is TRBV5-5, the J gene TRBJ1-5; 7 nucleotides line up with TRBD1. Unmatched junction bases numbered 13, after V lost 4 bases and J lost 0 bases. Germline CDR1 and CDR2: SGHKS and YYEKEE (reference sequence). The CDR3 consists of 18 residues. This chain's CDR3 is CASSRGGTASYSNQPQHF. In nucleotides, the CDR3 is TGTGCCAGCAGCCGAGGGGGGACAGCCTCCTATAGCAATCAGCCCCAGCATTTT.

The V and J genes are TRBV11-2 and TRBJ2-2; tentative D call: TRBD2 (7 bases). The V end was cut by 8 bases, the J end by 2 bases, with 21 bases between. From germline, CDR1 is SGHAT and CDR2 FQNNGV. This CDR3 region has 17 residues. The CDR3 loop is CASHPTWGGQNTGELFF. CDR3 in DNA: TGTGCCAGCCACCCGACGTGGGGGGGCCAAAACACCGGGGAGCTGTTTTTT. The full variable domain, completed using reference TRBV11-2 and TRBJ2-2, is EAGVAQSPRYKIIEKRQSVAFWCNPISGHATLYWYQQILGQGPKLLIQFQNNGVVDDSQLPKDRFSAERLKGVDSTLKIQPAKLEDSAVYLCASHPTWGGQNTGELFFGEGSRLTVL.

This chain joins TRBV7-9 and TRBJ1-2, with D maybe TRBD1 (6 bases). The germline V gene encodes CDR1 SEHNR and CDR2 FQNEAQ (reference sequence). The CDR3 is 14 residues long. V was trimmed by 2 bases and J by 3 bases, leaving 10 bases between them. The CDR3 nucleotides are TGTGCCAGCAGCTTAATAGGACAGCACTATGGCTACACCTTC. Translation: CASSLIGQHYGYTF.

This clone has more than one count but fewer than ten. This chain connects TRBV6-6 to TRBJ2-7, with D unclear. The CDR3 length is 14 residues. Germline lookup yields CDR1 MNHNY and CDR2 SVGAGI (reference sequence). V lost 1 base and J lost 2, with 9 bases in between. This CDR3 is CASSYLSDTYEQYF. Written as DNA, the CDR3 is TGTGCCAGCAGTTACTTATCAGACACCTACGAGCAGTACTTC.